A selection of T cell receptor beta chains follows, all from one sample in a study of blood T cell repertoires in COVID-19. Some clones are missing from TCRdb's copy, which holds only in-frame ones; the method was immunoSEQ multiplex PCR. The sample lists 360,000 or so clones, almost 90% seen once, with under 1.2% in the top ten. The sequenced material came from PBMCs or T cells enriched from blood (not recorded which). These TCRs come from a woman between 25 and 40 years old who had been exposed to COVID-19. The conserved cysteine and the conserved F or W are not part of the CDR3 here. Some rows mark clone size as missing; the rest say once, few, many or name a class of expanded clone.

V	size	J	CDR3
TRBV24-1	-	TRBJ2-7	ATSDLQRGIWEQY
TRBV7-3	-	TRBJ2-3	ASSLRASSDTQY
TRBV15	-	TRBJ2-4	ATSRPQGAGGAKNIQY
TRBV5-4	-	TRBJ2-2	ASSLTSGNTGELF
TRBV7-6	-	TRBJ2-1	ASTRLAGDGEQF
TRBV7-9	-	TRBJ1-2	ASSLEGTGKGYT
TRBV28	-	TRBJ1-2	ASIGSNAGVYGYT
TRBV6-5	few	TRBJ2-7	ASSYSGLGATRQY
TRBV6-5	-	TRBJ1-5	ASRDRSNQPQH
TRBV7-9	-	TRBJ1-4	ASSLIPGPLLNEKLF
TRBV5-4	-	TRBJ2-1	ASSLGGRGSYNEQF
TRBV2	-	TRBJ2-3	ASIGGGKSTDTQY
TRBV11-2	-	TRBJ2-1	ASSRLAHNEQF
TRBV3-1/TRBV3-2	-	TRBJ1-1	ASSQTVTMNTEAF
TRBV23-1	-	TRBJ2-1	ASSQSSGRVDEQF
TRBV7-3	-	TRBJ2-2	ASSYEGAPGTGELF
TRBV7-3	-	TRBJ1-6	ASSPGPRGGRSPLH
TRBV7-3	-	TRBJ2-3	ASSPGTSVSTDTQY
TRBV30	once	TRBJ1-4	AWSGHRGSTNEKLF
TRBV7-9	-	TRBJ1-1	ASSSNRVSETEAF
TRBV5-1	once	TRBJ1-1	ASSYTGGTEAF
TRBV15	-	TRBJ1-4	ATSSRGRDHATNEKLF
TRBV19	-	TRBJ1-4	ASRVTGPATNEKLF
TRBV30	-	TRBJ1-1	AWSPDRDEAF
TRBV30	-	TRBJ1-2	AWGDSMGYGYT
TRBV11-2	-	TRBJ2-3	ASSSNPGGYFTDTQY
TRBV10-1	-	TRBJ1-2	ASSEDRDYGYT
TRBV7-6	-	TRBJ2-1	ASSPSGTSGYNEQF
TRBV5-1	-	TRBJ2-7	ASSAGTSGSEQY
TRBV9	-	TRBJ2-5	ASSVDRGQETQY
TRBV24-1	-	TRBJ1-4	ATKTGPLRVLF